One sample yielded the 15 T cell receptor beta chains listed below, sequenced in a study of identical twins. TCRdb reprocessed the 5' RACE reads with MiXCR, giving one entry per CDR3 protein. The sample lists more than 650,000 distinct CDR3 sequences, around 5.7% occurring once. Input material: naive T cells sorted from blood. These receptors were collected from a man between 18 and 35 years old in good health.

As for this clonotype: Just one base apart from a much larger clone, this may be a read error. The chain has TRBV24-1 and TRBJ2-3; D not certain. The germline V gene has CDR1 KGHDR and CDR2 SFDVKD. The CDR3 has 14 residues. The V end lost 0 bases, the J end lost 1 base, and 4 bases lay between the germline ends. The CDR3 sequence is CATSDLDRTDTQYF. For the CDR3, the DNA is TGTGCCACCAGTGATTTGGACCGCACAGATACGCAGTATTTT.

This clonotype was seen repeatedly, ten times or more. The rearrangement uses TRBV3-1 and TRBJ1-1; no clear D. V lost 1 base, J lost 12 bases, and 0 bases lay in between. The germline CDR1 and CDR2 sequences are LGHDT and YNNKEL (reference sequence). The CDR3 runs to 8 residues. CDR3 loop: CASSQAFF. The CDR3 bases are TGTGCCAGCAGCCAAGCTTTCTTT.

As DNA, the CDR3 is TGTGCCAGCAGAAAAACAGGGTCTGGAGAAAAACTGTTTTTT. Its protein is CASRKTGSGEKLFF. The chain links TRBV6-2 or TRBV6-3 to TRBJ1-4, with TRBD1 as a possible D gene (6 bases). V shed 6 bases and J shed 8 bases, with 16 bases lying between them. This CDR3 comprises 14 residues. CDR1 and CDR2 (germline): MNHEY, SVGEGT.

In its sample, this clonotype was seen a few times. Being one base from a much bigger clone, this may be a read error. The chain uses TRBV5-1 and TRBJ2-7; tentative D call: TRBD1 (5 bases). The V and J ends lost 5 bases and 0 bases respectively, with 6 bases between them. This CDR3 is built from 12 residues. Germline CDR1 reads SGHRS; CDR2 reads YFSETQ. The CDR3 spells CASRDNSYEQYF. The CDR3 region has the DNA TGCGCCAGCAGGGACAACTCCTACGAGCAGTACTTC.

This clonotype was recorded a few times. CDR3 loop: CASSPTADTLYNEQFF. The DNA for the CDR3 is TGCGCCAGCAGTCCTACCGCGGATACCCTCTACAATGAGCAGTTCTTC. The chain combines TRBV4-1 with TRBJ2-1; D is uncertain. The CDR3 has 16 amino acids. Trimming removed 6 bases at V and 3 bases at J, with 18 bases between. Germline V CDR1 and CDR2: MGHRA, YSYEKL.

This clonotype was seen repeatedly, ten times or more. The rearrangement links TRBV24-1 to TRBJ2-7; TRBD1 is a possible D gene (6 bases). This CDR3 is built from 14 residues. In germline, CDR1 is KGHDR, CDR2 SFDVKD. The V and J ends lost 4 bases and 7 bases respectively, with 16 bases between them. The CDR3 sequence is CATSDPQIRGEQYF. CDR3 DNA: TGTGCCACCAGTGACCCGCAGATAAGGGGGGAGCAGTACTTC.

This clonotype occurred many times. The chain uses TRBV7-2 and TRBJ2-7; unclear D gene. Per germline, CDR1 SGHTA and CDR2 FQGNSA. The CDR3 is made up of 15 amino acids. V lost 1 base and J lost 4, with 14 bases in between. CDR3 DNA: TGTGCCAGCAGCTTAGTTTCCCTCTCAAATTACGAGCAGTACTTC. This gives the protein CASSLVSLSNYEQYF. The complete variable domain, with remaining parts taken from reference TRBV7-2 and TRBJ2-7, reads GAGVSQSPSNKVTEKGKDVELRCDPISGHTALYWYRQSLGQGLEFLIYFQGNSAPDKSGLPSDRFSAERTGGSVSTLTIQRTQQEDSAVYLCASSLVSLSNYEQYFGPGTRLTVT.

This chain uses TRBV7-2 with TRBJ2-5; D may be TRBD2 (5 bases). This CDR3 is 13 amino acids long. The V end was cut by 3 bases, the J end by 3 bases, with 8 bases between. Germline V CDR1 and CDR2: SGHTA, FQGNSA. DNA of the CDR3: TGTGCCAGCAGCTTGAACGGGGAAGAGACCCAGTACTTC. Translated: CASSLNGEETQYF. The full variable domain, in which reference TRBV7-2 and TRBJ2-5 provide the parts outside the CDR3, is GAGVSQSPSNKVTEKGKDVELRCDPISGHTALYWYRQSLGQGLEFLIYFQGNSAPDKSGLPSDRFSAERTGGSVSTLTIQRTQQEDSAVYLCASSLNGEETQYFGPGTRLLVL.

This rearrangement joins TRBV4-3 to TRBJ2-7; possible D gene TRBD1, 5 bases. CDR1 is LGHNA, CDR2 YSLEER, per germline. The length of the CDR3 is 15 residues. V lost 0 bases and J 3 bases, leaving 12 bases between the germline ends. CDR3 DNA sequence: TGCGCCAGCAGCCAAGATAGGGGCAGGAGCTACGAGCAGTACTTC. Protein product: CASSQDRGRSYEQYF.

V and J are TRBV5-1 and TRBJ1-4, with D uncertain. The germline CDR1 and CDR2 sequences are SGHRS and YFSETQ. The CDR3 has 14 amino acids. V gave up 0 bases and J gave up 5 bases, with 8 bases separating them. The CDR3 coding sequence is TGCGCCAGCAGCTTGGATGGATACAATGAAAAACTGTTTTTT. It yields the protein CASSLDGYNEKLFF.

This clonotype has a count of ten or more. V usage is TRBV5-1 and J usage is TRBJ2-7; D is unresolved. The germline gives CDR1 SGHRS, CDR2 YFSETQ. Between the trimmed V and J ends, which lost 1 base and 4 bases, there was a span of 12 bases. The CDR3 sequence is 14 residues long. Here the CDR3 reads CASSLTPRSYEQYV. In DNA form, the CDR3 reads TGCGCCAGCAGCTTGACACCCAGGAGTTACGAGCAGTACGTC.

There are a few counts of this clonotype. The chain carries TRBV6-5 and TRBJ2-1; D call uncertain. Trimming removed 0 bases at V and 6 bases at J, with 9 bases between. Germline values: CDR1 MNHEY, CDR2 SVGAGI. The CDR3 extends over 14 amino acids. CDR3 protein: CASSYSVLGNEQFF. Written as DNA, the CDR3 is TGTGCCAGCAGTTACTCGGTTTTGGGCAATGAGCAGTTCTTC.

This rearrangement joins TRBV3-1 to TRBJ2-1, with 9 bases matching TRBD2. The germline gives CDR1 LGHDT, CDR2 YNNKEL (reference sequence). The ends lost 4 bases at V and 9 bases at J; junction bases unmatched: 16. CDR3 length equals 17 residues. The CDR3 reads CASSLRGTSRRFGEQFF. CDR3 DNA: TGTGCCAGCAGCCTCCGAGGGACTAGCCGGCGGTTTGGTGAGCAGTTCTTC.

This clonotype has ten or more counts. In DNA form, the CDR3 reads TGTGCCAGCAGACGGACCGGCTCCTACGAGCAGTACTTC. Translated: CASRRTGSYEQYF. The rearrangement uses TRBV12-3 or TRBV12-4 and TRBJ2-7; D is unclear. Trimming shortened V by 6 bases and J by 0 bases, and 9 bases separated the two germline ends. The CDR3 is made up of 13 amino acids.

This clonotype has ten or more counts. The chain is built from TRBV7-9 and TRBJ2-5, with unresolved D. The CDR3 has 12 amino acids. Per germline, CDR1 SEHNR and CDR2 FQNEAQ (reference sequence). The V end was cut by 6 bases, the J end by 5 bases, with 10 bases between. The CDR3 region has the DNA TGTGCCAGCAGTTTCCGAGAGGAGACCCAGTACTTC. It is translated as CASSFREETQYF.